This TCR beta chain appears in the sequencing data of a study of T cell repertoires in cytomegalovirus infection. For the study at large: Recently identified HLA-C-restricted and well-studied HLA-B-restricted CMV epitopes were used. Public TCR beta signatures were indicative of both CMV infection and a matching HLA type.

Overall study findings and caveats: The ex vivo response was dominated by HLA-C-restricted CMV-specific TCR beta clonotypes.

TCRdb re-analysed the reads in MiXCR, keeping a single row per CDR3 protein. This repertoire shows about 100,000 distinct CDR3 sequences, 25% to 35% found once; its top ten account for approximately 71%. Germline V gene data show CDR1 as SGHVS and CDR2 as FQNEAQ. Trimming cost V 5 bases and J 7 bases, with 12 bases left between them. The CDR3 covers 13 residues. With regard to this clonotype: Its antigen is still unknown.

This receptor was obtained from a human donor in good health (CMV status not recorded). Some clones in this sample may be carry-over from other donors' samples. This chain connects TRBV7-8 to TRBJ2-1; D unclear. The sample in question was CD8+ T cells from cultured PBMCs, obtained from culture after CMV antigen stimulation. CDR3 region: CASSRVSSNEQFF. In DNA, the CDR3 is TGTGCCAGCAGCCGGGTTTCATCAAATGAGCAGTTCTTC.